The next 26 T cell receptor beta chains were all read from a single sample in a study of shared clonotypes between healthy human individuals. Clones were read by immunoSEQ multiplex PCR, and TCRdb kept only the in-frame ones, dropping some. The repertoire holds around 2.5 million clones, with approximately 93% as singletons. The sequencing sample was made of naive CD4+ T cells from PBMCs. The subset was: CD45RA+ positively selected. The receptors originated from a young man in good health. Some clones in this sample may be carry-over from other donors' samples.

This chain joins TRBV18 and TRBJ2-3; 10 bases are shared with TRBD1. This CDR3 is 16 amino acids long. Unmatched junction bases numbered 2, after V lost 2 bases and J lost 0 bases. Per germline, CDR1 KGHSH and CDR2 LQKENI. The CDR3 loop is CASSPGGQGSTDTQYF. The CDR3 region has the DNA TGTGCCAGCTCACCAGGGGGACAGGGGAGCACAGATACGCAGTATTTT.

This chain links TRBV10-3 with TRBJ2-1, with 7 bases identical to TRBD1. The CDR3 totals 16 residues. Germline CDR1 reads ENHRY; CDR2 reads SYGVKD. J lost 5 bases, V lost 6 bases, and 13 bases had no gene match. CDR3 coding DNA: TGTGCCATCAGCCCCCGGATTGAGGGGGCTAACAATGAGCAGTTCTTC. Its translation is CAISPRIEGANNEQFF.

The J gene is TRBJ2-3, the V gene TRBV28, with D hard to call. Per the germline V gene, CDR1 is MDHEN and CDR2 is SYDVKM. Deletions cut 1 base from V and 6 bases from J, with 14 bases between. There are 15 residues in the CDR3. CDR3 amino acids: CASSLFGRNGDTQYF. The CDR3 DNA is TGTGCCAGCAGTTTATTTGGCCGAAATGGGGATACGCAGTATTTT.

This chain connects TRBV19 to TRBJ1-1; possible D gene TRBD1, 6 bases. Trimming took 4 bases from V and 1 from J, leaving 13 bases between them. This CDR3 is 15 amino acids long. Germline CDR1 and CDR2: LNHDA and SQIVND (reference sequence). For the CDR3, the DNA is TGTGCCAGTAGTACGACATCGACAGGGAACACTGAAGCTTTCTTT. Residues: CASSTTSTGNTEAFF.

Notes on this clone: This specimen includes other DNA sequences encoding the same CDR3. The CDR3 DNA follows: TGTGCCAGCAGCCTAGGACTAGCGGCTAGCACAGATACGCAGTATTTT. It specifies CASSLGLAASTDTQYF. The chain is built from TRBV5-4 and TRBJ2-3; TRBD2 matches 10 bases. This CDR3 comprises 16 residues. The ends lost 4 bases at V and 0 bases at J; junction bases unmatched: 5. Germline lookup yields CDR1 SGHNT and CDR2 YYREEE (reference sequence).

The chain has TRBV14 and TRBJ2-1; D is unclear. Germline V gene lookup returns CDR1 SGHDN and CDR2 FVKESK. This CDR3 region has 15 residues. Trimming took 4 bases from V and 2 from J, leaving 12 bases between them. CDR3 amino acids: CASSLSVLTYNEQFF. CDR3 coding DNA: TGTGCCAGCAGCCTCAGCGTGTTAACCTACAATGAGCAGTTCTTC. Full variable domain (missing parts from reference TRBV14 and TRBJ2-1): EAGVTQFPSHSVIEKGQTVTLRCDPISGHDNLYWYRRVMGKEIKFLLHFVKESKQDESGMPNNRFLAERTGGTYSTLKVQPAELEDSGVYFCASSLSVLTYNEQFFGPGTRLTVL.

This clone has a single count. Other DNA sequences in the same sample also yield this CDR3. The chain links TRBV28 to TRBJ1-4; possibly TRBD1 for D (6 bases). From germline, CDR1 is MDHEN and CDR2 SYDVKM. Trimming shortened V by 4 bases and J by 2 bases, and 11 bases separated the two germline ends. The CDR3 is 15 amino acids. In DNA form, the CDR3 reads TGTGCCAGCAGTTCGCCGGGGGCTACTAATGAAAAACTGTTTTTT. Translated: CASSSPGATNEKLFF.

The J gene is TRBJ1-2, the V gene TRBV28; possible D gene TRBD1, 6 bases. The germline V and J ends were trimmed by 10 bases and 7 bases, with 19 bases remaining between them. Per germline, CDR1 MDHEN and CDR2 SYDVKM. The CDR3 totals 13 residues. The CDR3 loop is CATERDGGLGYTF. In nucleotides, the CDR3 is TGTGCCACGGAGAGGGACGGGGGCCTTGGCTACACCTTC.

The chain employs TRBV2 and TRBJ1-5; D is undetermined. Germline assignment: CDR1 SNHLY and CDR2 FYNNEI. V gave up 6 bases and J gave up 7 bases, with 13 bases separating them. The CDR3 contains 13 residues. The chain's CDR3 is CASRPLGWQPQHF. Here the CDR3 DNA reads TGTGCCAGCAGGCCCTTGGGTTGGCAGCCCCAGCATTTT.

The V gene is TRBV5-1, the J gene TRBJ2-3; TRBD1 agrees at 10 bases. CDR1 SGHRS and CDR2 YFSETQ come from the germline V gene. Trimming cost V 5 bases and J 6 bases; bases outside gene matches: 6. CDR3 length: 14 residues. CDR3 region: CASRGQGLWDTQYF. Here the CDR3 DNA reads TGCGCCAGCAGGGGACAGGGGTTGTGGGATACGCAGTATTTT.

V usage is TRBV18 and J usage is TRBJ2-2; TRBD1 agrees at 7 bases. The J segment lost 0 bases and the V segment lost 2 bases, leaving 6 bases of the junction unmatched. Per germline, CDR1 KGHSH and CDR2 LQKENI. This CDR3 region has 17 residues. The CDR3 spells CASSPSTGVANTGELFF. The CDR3 DNA reads as TGTGCCAGCTCACCATCAACAGGGGTCGCGAACACCGGGGAGCTGTTTTTT.

The V call is TRBV9, the J call TRBJ2-2; the D is unclear. This CDR3 has 15 amino acids. The V gene's germline CDR1 is SGDLS and CDR2 YYNGEE. The ends were cut back, 4 bases at V and 1 base at J, with 11 bases in the middle. The CDR3 loop is CASSPDGWNTGELFF. CDR3 nucleotides: TGTGCCAGCAGCCCGGACGGATGGAACACCGGGGAGCTGTTTTTT.

This chain connects TRBV11-2 to TRBJ2-1; 7 bases agree with TRBD2. Per germline, CDR1 SGHAT and CDR2 FQNNGV. V trimming: 5 bases; J trimming: 2 bases; junction bases outside the gene matches: 6. This CDR3 is 15 amino acids long. CDR3: CASSPGRNTYNEQFF. As DNA, the CDR3 is TGTGCCAGCAGCCCCGGGAGGAATACCTACAATGAGCAGTTCTTC.

The chain carries TRBV6-5 and TRBJ2-3; D ambiguous. V lost 2 bases and J lost 3, with 6 bases in between. The CDR3 consists of 13 residues. Germline V gene lookup returns CDR1 MNHEY and CDR2 SVGAGI. The CDR3 region is CASSYRWTDTQYF. As DNA, the CDR3 is TGTGCCAGCAGTTACAGGTGGACAGATACGCAGTATTTT.

The chain recombines TRBV5-1 with TRBJ2-5; D perhaps matches TRBD2 (5 bases). The J call is uncertain, as TRBJ2-7 better fits the DNA end. Germline lookup yields CDR1 SGHRS and CDR2 YFSETQ. The length of the CDR3 is 14 residues. The CDR3 reads CASSLNGLGYEQYF. The DNA of the CDR3 is TGCGCCAGCAGCTTGAACGGACTCGGGTACGAGCAGTACTTC.

The chain recombines TRBV25-1 with TRBJ1-2; weak D call: TRBD1 (5 bases). V was clipped by 6 bases and J by 8 bases, with 16 bases between them. CDR1 is MGHDK, CDR2 SYGVNS, per germline. This CDR3 has 13 residues. The CDR3 region has the DNA TGTGCCAGCAGAGATCCCAGGGCCGGGGGCTACACCTTC. Protein product: CASRDPRAGGYTF.

This clone turned up a few times. Other DNA sequences from this sample encode an identical CDR3 as well. The rearrangement links TRBV5-1 to TRBJ2-1, with unresolved D. The CDR3 length is 14 residues. The V end was cut by 1 base, the J end by 0 bases, with 5 bases between. CDR1 is SGHRS and CDR2 is YFSETQ in the germline V gene. CDR3: CASSLPGSYNEQFF. Here the CDR3 DNA reads TGCGCCAGCAGCTTGCCGGGCTCCTACAATGAGCAGTTCTTC.

The gene calls are TRBV13 and TRBJ1-1; D unresolved. The CDR3 spans 11 residues. Trimming cost V 3 bases and J 5 bases, with 4 bases left between them. In germline, CDR1 is PRHDT, CDR2 FYEKMQ (reference sequence). The CDR3 sequence is CASSLVTEAFF. CDR3 in DNA: TGTGCCAGCAGCTTGGTTACTGAAGCTTTCTTT.

The chain uses TRBV7-3 and TRBJ2-5, with 7 bases fitting TRBD2. The CDR3 length is 13 residues. V lost 4 bases to trimming and J lost 4 bases; unmatched junction nucleotides: 3. Looked up from germline, CDR1 is SGHTA and CDR2 is FQGTGA. The CDR3: CASSSIAGETQYF. The CDR3 nucleotides are TGTGCCAGCAGCTCTATAGCGGGAGAGACCCAGTACTTC.

V usage is TRBV27 and J usage is TRBJ2-1; D not certain. The V end was cut by 3 bases, the J end by 0 bases, with 9 bases between. There are 15 residues in the CDR3. The germline gives CDR1 MNHEY, CDR2 SMNVEV (reference sequence). CDR3 sequence (DNA): TGTGCCAGCAGTTTCGGAAGCAGCTCCTACAATGAGCAGTTCTTC. Its translation: CASSFGSSSYNEQFF.

The chain has TRBV25-1 and TRBJ2-7; TRBD1 might be the D (8 bases). In germline, CDR1 is MGHDK, CDR2 SYGVNS. CDR3 length: 16 amino acids. The V end lost 3 bases, the J end lost 7 bases, and 22 bases lay between the germline ends. The CDR3 protein is CASSDPGQGGGFEQYF. DNA of the CDR3: TGTGCCAGCAGTGATCCCGGACAGGGAGGGGGTTTTGAGCAGTACTTC.

In the case of this clone: The limits of the CDR3 on the DNA are not certain, so only TCRdb's listed CDR3 is given. The chain recombines TRBV28 with TRBJ2-7; the DNA was not compared with TRBD2, the D call given in the table. Germline assignment: CDR1 MDHEN and CDR2 SYDVKM. 16 amino acids form the CDR3, both terminal residues included. This chain's CDR3 is CASSSSASGVVYGQYF.

The V call is TRBV25-1, the J call TRBJ1-6; D is unresolved. The CDR3 length is 11 residues. The V and J ends lost 6 bases and 15 bases respectively, with 12 bases between them. Germline V CDR1 and CDR2: MGHDK, SYGVNS. The CDR3, as DNA: TGTGCCAGCAGAGCCGCGCAGGTCCTCCACTTT. As protein: CASRAAQVLHF.

The chain joins TRBV7-2 to TRBJ2-7; TRBD1 aligns across 8 bases. The CDR3 consists of 14 residues. Germline V gene data show CDR1 as SGHTA and CDR2 as FQGNSA. With 3 bases clipped from V and 5 bases from J, the junction kept 6 bases outside the gene matches. This CDR3 is CASSLRQGIHEQYF. The CDR3 bases are TGTGCCAGCAGCTTGAGACAGGGGATCCACGAGCAGTACTTC.

The V and J genes are TRBV16 and TRBJ1-3; D perhaps matches TRBD1 (5 bases). Germline loops: CDR1 KGHSY, CDR2 FQNENV. The V end was cut by 2 bases, the J end by 6 bases, with 8 bases between. The CDR3 runs to 13 residues. CDR3 region: CASSQGRANTIYF. The CDR3 bases are TGTGCCAGCAGCCAAGGCAGGGCAAACACCATATATTTT.

V and J are TRBV11-3 and TRBJ2-1; 9 nucleotides align to TRBD2. Unmatched junction bases numbered 9, after V lost 4 bases and J lost 8 bases. This CDR3 contains 15 residues. Germline V CDR1 and CDR2: SGHNT, YENEEA. DNA of the CDR3: TGTGCCAGCAGCTCTTGGCGGGAGGGCGGGGATGAGCAGTTCTTC. Translating it yields CASSSWREGGDEQFF.